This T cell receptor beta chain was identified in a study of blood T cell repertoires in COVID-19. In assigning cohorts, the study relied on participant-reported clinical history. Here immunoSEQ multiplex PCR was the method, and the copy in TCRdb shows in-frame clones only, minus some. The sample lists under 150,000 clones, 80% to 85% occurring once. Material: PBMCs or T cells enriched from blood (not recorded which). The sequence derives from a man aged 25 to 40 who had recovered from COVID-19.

For the CDR3, the DNA is TGCGCCAGCAGCCCCGGGACAGTCTTACAAGAGACCCAGTACTTC. This codes for CASSPGTVLQETQYF. The chain has TRBV5-1 and TRBJ2-5, with 7 positions matching TRBD1. With V trimmed by 4 bases and J by 2 bases, 8 bases remained unmatched. The CDR3 is 15 amino acids. CDR1 SGHRS and CDR2 YFSETQ come from the germline V gene.